This T cell receptor (beta chain) was obtained from a study of cytomegalovirus exposure and HLA in healthy donors. Study details: Prior work identified some 120 million unique TCR beta sequences in some 200 million T cells. Early released data had tens of millions of unique TCRs, all coming from HLA-typed donors. General study findings and limits: A few chains tied to CMV proved CMV antigen-specific in vitro. In a later analysis, several top co-occurrence clusters appeared linked to parvovirus B19, influenza, CMV and Epstein-Barr virus.

As regards this clone: Its antigen is still unknown.

Trimming pared 1 base from V and 7 bases from J, leaving 8 bases between. Germline CDR1 reads DFQATT; CDR2 reads SNEGSKA (reference sequence). CDR3 length: 11 residues. This PCR relied on a set of 60 Vbeta primers and 13 Jbeta primers. Sequencing used immunoSEQ multiplex PCR; TCRdb keeps in-frame clones, though not all of them. There are 140,000 to 150,000 clones in the sample; 77% occur only once, and roughly 4.3% lies in the top ten. Sequenced sample: PBMCs. The clonotype comes from a male donor in good health and CMV-seronegative. The chain employs TRBV20-1 and TRBJ2-7; no clear D. The CDR3 region is CSARGAEEQYF. In nucleotides, the CDR3 is TGCAGTGCTAGAGGCGCTGAGGAGCAGTACTTC.